Following are 12 T cell receptor beta chains from one sample sequenced in a study of blood T cell repertoires in COVID-19. Produced via immunoSEQ multiplex PCR; TCRdb's table is partial and in-frame only. The table shows about 180,000 clones, with 84% occurring only once. Input material: peripheral blood. These receptors were collected from a human donor in a cohort sampled during active COVID-19.

This clone was observed once. The V gene is TRBV18, the J gene TRBJ1-5; 7 bases align to TRBD1. The ends lost 3 bases at V and 4 bases at J; junction bases unmatched: 6. The CDR3 totals 15 residues. CDR1 and CDR2 (germline): KGHSH, LQKENI. The CDR3 region has the DNA TGTGCCAGCTCACCCGAGACAGGGACGAATCAGCCCCAGCATTTT. Translation gives CASSPETGTNQPQHF.

This chain connects TRBV19 to TRBJ1-1; TRBD1 aligns across 7 bases. Germline loops: CDR1 LNHDA, CDR2 SQIVND (reference sequence). This CDR3 region has 17 residues. V shed 7 bases and J 0 bases; nucleotides not matched to a gene: 14. CDR3 sequence: CASKWGQRNSMNTEAFF. CDR3 in DNA: TGTGCCAGTAAATGGGGACAGAGGAACTCCATGAACACTGAAGCTTTCTTT. The full variable domain, in which reference TRBV19 and TRBJ1-1 provide the parts outside the CDR3, is DGGITQSPKYLFRKEGQNVTLSCEQNLNHDAMYWYRQDPGQGLRLIYYSQIVNDFQKGDIAEGYSVSREKKESFPLTVTSAQKNPTAFYLCASKWGQRNSMNTEAFFGQGTRLTVV.

The rearrangement joins TRBV27 to TRBJ1-5; no definite D call. Per the germline V gene, CDR1 is MNHEY and CDR2 is SMNVEV (reference sequence). Trimming shortened V by 5 bases and J by 5 bases, and 16 bases separated the two germline ends. CDR3 size: 15 residues. Here the CDR3 DNA reads TGTGCCAGCAGTCCGGGATCACGCGGGCATCAGCCCCAGCATTTT. It specifies CASSPGSRGHQPQHF.

The chain carries TRBV10-3 and TRBJ1-1; D is perhaps TRBD1 (5 bases). The germline gives CDR1 ENHRY, CDR2 SYGVKD. V shed 6 bases and J shed 0 bases, with 14 bases lying between them. CDR3 length: 15 amino acids. DNA for the CDR3: TGTGCCATCAGAGACCCAGGGAACATGAACACTGAAGCTTTCTTT. Protein sequence: CAIRDPGNMNTEAFF.

The V gene is TRBV27, the J gene TRBJ2-5; TRBD2 is a possible D gene (6 bases). Trimming removed 3 bases at V and 7 bases at J, with 6 bases between. The V gene's germline CDR1 is MNHEY and CDR2 SMNVEV (reference sequence). CDR3 size: 11 residues. CDR3 nucleotides: TGTGCCAGCAGTTTGGGGGGGACCCAGTACTTC. Translated: CASSLGGTQYF.

The rearrangement joins TRBV10-3 to TRBJ1-1, with D hard to call. Deletions cut 6 bases from V and 0 bases from J, with 11 bases between. CDR1 is ENHRY and CDR2 is SYGVKD in the germline V gene. This CDR3 has 14 amino acids. CDR3 loop: CAISPEAVNTEAFF. The DNA of the CDR3 is TGTGCCATCAGCCCGGAGGCAGTGAACACTGAAGCTTTCTTT.

V and J are TRBV6-1 and TRBJ1-3; weak D call: TRBD1 (6 bases). CDR1 is MNHNS, CDR2 SASEGT, per germline. V shed 0 bases and J shed 5 bases, with 11 bases lying between them. This CDR3 is built from 15 residues. CDR3 coding DNA: TGTGCCAGCAGTGAAGCGGGGGCAGGCCGAAACACCATATATTTT. Translated: CASSEAGAGRNTIYF.

This clone was picked up a small number of times. The chain employs TRBV11-1 and TRBJ2-5; the match to TRBD2 covers 10 bases. This CDR3 is 16 amino acids long. Losses at the gene ends were 1 base for V and 2 bases for J; bases not matched to a gene: 4. Germline V CDR1 and CDR2: SGHAT, FQDESV (reference sequence). The CDR3 DNA reads as TGTGCCAGCAGCTTAGGTCCAGCGGGGGGGCAAGAGACCCAGTACTTC. Translating gives CASSLGPAGGQETQYF. Full variable domain (remainder filled in from reference TRBV11-1 and TRBJ2-5): EAEVAQSPRYKITEKSQAVAFWCDPISGHATLYWYRQILGQGPELLVQFQDESVVDDSQLPKDRFSAERLKGVDSTLKIQPAELGDSAMYLCASSLGPAGGQETQYFGPGTRLLVL.

J is TRBJ2-6 and V is TRBV5-1; 7 bases map to TRBD2. Germline CDR1 is SGHRS and CDR2 is YFSETQ. V was clipped by 0 bases and J by 2 bases; unmatched bases: 5. This CDR3 spans 17 amino acids. The CDR3 nucleotides read TGCGCCAGCAGCTTGGTGGTGGGAGGGGCTGGGGCCAACGTCCTGACTTTC. This translates into CASSLVVGGAGANVLTF.

The chain has TRBV5-1 and TRBJ2-7; D is possibly TRBD1 (5 bases). This CDR3 region has 16 residues. The germline V gene encodes CDR1 SGHRS and CDR2 YFSETQ. Trimming took 4 bases from V and 2 from J, leaving 19 bases between them. The chain's CDR3 is CASSPSRGAPPYEQYF. The CDR3 coding sequence is TGCGCCAGCAGCCCCAGCCGTGGGGCGCCTCCCTACGAGCAGTACTTC. Full variable domain (outside the CDR3, taken from reference TRBV5-1 and TRBJ2-7): KAGVTQTPRYLIKTRGQQVTLSCSPISGHRSVSWYQQTPGQGLQFLFEYFSETQRNKGNFPGRFSGRQFSNSRSEMNVSTLELGDSALYLCASSPSRGAPPYEQYFGPGTRLTVT.

This clone was found once. As DNA, the CDR3 is TGTGCCAGCAGCTTGGGCAGGGGTAGGGAGCAGTACTTC. Translation gives CASSLGRGREQYF. V and J are TRBV5-6 and TRBJ2-7, with TRBD1 as a possible D gene (6 bases). Per germline, CDR1 SGHDT and CDR2 YYEEEE. V was trimmed by 0 bases and J by 7 bases, leaving 11 bases between them. The length of the CDR3 is 13 residues.

V and J are TRBV7-2 and TRBJ1-2; the match to TRBD1 covers 9 bases. CDR3 length: 14 amino acids. J gave up 1 base and V 4 bases, and 1 base lay outside the gene matches. Germline V gives CDR1 SGHTA, CDR2 FQGNSA. The CDR3 bases are TGTGCCAGCAGCTACAGGGGGCTTAACTATGGCTACACCTTC. As protein: CASSYRGLNYGYTF.